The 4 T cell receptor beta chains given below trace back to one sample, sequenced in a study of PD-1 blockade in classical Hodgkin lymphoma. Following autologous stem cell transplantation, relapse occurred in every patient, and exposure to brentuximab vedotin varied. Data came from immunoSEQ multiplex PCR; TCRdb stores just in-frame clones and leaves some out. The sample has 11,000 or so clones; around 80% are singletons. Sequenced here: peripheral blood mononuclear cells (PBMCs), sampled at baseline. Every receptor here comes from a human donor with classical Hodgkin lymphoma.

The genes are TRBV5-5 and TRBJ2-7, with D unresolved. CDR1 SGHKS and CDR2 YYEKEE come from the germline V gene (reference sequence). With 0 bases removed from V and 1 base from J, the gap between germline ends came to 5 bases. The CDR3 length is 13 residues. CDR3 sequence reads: CASSLDVSYEQYV. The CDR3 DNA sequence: TGTGCCAGCAGCTTGGACGTGTCCTACGAGCAGTACGTC.

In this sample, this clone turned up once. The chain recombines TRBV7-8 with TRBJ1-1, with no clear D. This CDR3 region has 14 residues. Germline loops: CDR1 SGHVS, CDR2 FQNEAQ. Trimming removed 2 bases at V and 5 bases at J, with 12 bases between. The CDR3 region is CASSLWWDRTEAFF. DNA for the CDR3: TGTGCCAGCAGCTTATGGTGGGATAGAACTGAAGCTTTCTTT.

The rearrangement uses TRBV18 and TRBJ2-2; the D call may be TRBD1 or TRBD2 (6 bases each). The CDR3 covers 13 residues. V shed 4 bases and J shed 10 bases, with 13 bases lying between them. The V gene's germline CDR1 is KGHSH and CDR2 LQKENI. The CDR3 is CASSRNREEELFF. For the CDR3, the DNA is TGTGCCAGCTCACGAAACAGGGAGGAGGAGCTGTTTTTT.

The CDR3 loop reads CASSLDRGQETQYF. The CDR3 DNA sequence: TGTGCCAGCAGTTTAGACAGGGGCCAAGAGACCCAGTACTTC. This rearrangement joins TRBV6-1 to TRBJ2-5; 8 bases align to TRBD1. Trimming took 5 bases from V and 1 from J; bases not matched to a gene: 3. The CDR3 contains 14 residues. The germline V gene encodes CDR1 MNHNS and CDR2 SASEGT.